These T cell receptor beta chains were read from a single sample in a study of blood T cell repertoires in COVID-19. Measured with immunoSEQ multiplex PCR; TCRdb has only the in-frame clones, and not every one. The sample records about 350,000 clones, about 88% being singletons. The sample consisted of PBMCs or T cells enriched from blood (not recorded which). The receptor set was obtained from a woman aged 25 to 39 who had recovered from COVID-19. Each CDR3 is given with its conserved first and last residue. D genes are given only for firm matches. Clone size is given for some rows only: seen once, a few or many times, or a class if the clone is expanded.

>-|TRBJ2-1|TRBV5-1|-
TGCGCCAGCAGCTGGGGGGAGAGCTCCTACAATGAGCAGTTCTTC
CASSWGESSYNEQFF
>-|TRBJ1-2|TRBV28|-
TGTGCCAGCAGTTTAACTGACTATGGCTACACCTTC
CASSLTDYGYTF
>-|TRBJ1-1|TRBV7-9|-
TGTGCCAGCAGTTCCGACAGGAACACTGAAGCTTTCTTT
CASSSDRNTEAFF
>TRBD1|TRBJ2-1|TRBV7-2|-
TGTGCCAGCAGCTTAGCTCCAGGGGGCGTCGATGAGCAGTTCTTC
CASSLAPGGVDEQFF
>-|TRBJ2-4|TRBV13|-
TGTGCCAGCAGCTTAGGGATTCGGGCCAAAAACATTCAGTACTTC
CASSLGIRAKNIQYF
>TRBD2|TRBJ2-1|TRBV30|-
TGTGCCTGGAGTGTATACGGCGGGGGGCCACAGAGGAGCTCCTACAATGAGCAGTTCTTC
CAWSVYGGGPQRSSYNEQFF
>TRBD1|TRBJ2-7|TRBV28|-
TGTGCCAGCACCGCAATGGCCGGACAGGGGGCCATCTACGAGCAGTACTTC
CASTAMAGQGAIYEQYF
>TRBD1|TRBJ2-7|TRBV5-4|once
TGTGCCAGCAGCTCACAGGGGGGCAGATTCTACGAGCAGTACTTC
CASSSQGGRFYEQYF
>-|TRBJ1-1|TRBV5-1|-
TGCGCCAGCAGCTTGGCAGGGGAGACTGAAGCTTTCTTT
CASSLAGETEAFF
>TRBD2|TRBJ2-1|TRBV10-3|once
TGTGCCATCAGCACCGGGACTAGCGCTTACAATGAGCAGTTCTTC
CAISTGTSAYNEQFF
>TRBD1|TRBJ1-5|TRBV6-5|once
TGTGCCAGCAAGGGGACAGACAATCAGCCCCAGCATTTT
CASKGTDNQPQHF
>TRBD1|TRBJ2-3|TRBV11-2|-
TGTGCCAGCAGCTTATTAGACGTGGTGGGACAGCCAGGTACGCAGTATTTT
CASSLLDVVGQPGTQYF
>TRBD1|TRBJ1-5|TRBV4-3|-
TGCGCCAGCAGCCAATACCCCAAGGGACAGGGAGTTCAGCCCCAGCATTTT
CASSQYPKGQGVQPQHF
>-|TRBJ2-7|TRBV7-2|-
TGTGCCAGCAGCTTTCGGAGGACGGTTTCCTACGAGCAGTACTTC
CASSFRRTVSYEQYF
>-|TRBJ1-3|TRBV27|-
TGTGCCAGCAGATCGACTTACTCTGGAAACACCATATATTTT
CASRSTYSGNTIYF
>TRBD1|TRBJ1-1|TRBV2|-
TGTGCCAGCAGTGTCGTCACAGGGGGCGAAGCTTTCTTT
CASSVVTGGEAFF
>-|TRBJ1-1|TRBV28|once
TGTGCCAGCCTCGACCCAGGGGACACTGAAGCTTTCTTT
CASLDPGDTEAFF
>-|TRBJ2-1|TRBV19|-
TGTGCCAGTAGTTGGAGCCATGAGCAGTTCTTC
CASSWSHEQFF
>TRBD1|TRBJ2-7|TRBV9|-
TGTGCCAGCAGCGTAGCAGGGGGCGGCTACGAGCAGTACTTC
CASSVAGGGYEQYF
>TRBD2|TRBJ2-3|TRBV10-1|-
TGCGCCAGCAGCCCGGGACTAGCGGCCGATACGCAGTATTTT
CASSPGLAADTQYF
>-|TRBJ2-7|TRBV30|-
TGTGCCTTGAGATCCGGGAGTTGGGAGCAGTACTTC
CALRSGSWEQYF
>TRBD1|TRBJ1-1|TRBV9|once
TGTGCCAGCAGCGCCAGACAGGGGGGTGACACTGAAGCTTTCTTT
CASSARQGGDTEAFF
>-|TRBJ1-5|TRBV30|-
TGTGCCTGGAGTGACCCCGGACATCGGCAGCCCCAGCATTTT
CAWSDPGHRQPQHF
>-|TRBJ2-3|TRBV5-1|-
TGCGCCAGCAGCTACCATCCGAACAGGGGCACAGATACGCAGTATTTT
CASSYHPNRGTDTQYF
>-|TRBJ1-1|TRBV19|-
TGTGCCAGTAGTATTCAGTTGTCGGGGGGGGCTGAAGCTTTCTTT
CASSIQLSGGAEAFF
>TRBD1|TRBJ1-2|TRBV7-9|-
TGTGCCAGCAGCTTGAACGACAGGGGAGGCGGTGGCTACACCTTC
CASSLNDRGGGGYTF
>-|TRBJ1-2|TRBV19|few
TGTGCCACAAGGTGGGGGGTCTATGGCTACACCTTC
CATRWGVYGYTF